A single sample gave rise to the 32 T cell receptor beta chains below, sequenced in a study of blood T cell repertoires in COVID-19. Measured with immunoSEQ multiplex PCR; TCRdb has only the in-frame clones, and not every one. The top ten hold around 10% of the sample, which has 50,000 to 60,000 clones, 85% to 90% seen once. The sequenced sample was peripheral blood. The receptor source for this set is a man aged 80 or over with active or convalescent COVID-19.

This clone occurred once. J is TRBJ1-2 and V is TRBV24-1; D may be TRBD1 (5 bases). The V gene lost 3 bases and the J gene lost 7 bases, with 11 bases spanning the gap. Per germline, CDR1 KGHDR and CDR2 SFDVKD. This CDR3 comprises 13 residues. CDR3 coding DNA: TGTGCCACCAGTGATAGGGGAACTCTTGGCTACACCTTC. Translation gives CATSDRGTLGYTF.

CDR3 loop: CASSLFGLPRETQYF. Here the CDR3 DNA reads TGTGCCAGCAGTTTATTCGGACTACCCCGGGAGACCCAGTACTTC. The J gene is TRBJ2-5, the V gene TRBV27, with D possibly TRBD2 on 6 matching bases. Per germline, CDR1 MNHEY and CDR2 SMNVEV (reference sequence). V dropped 1 base and J dropped 5 bases, with 14 bases sitting between them. CDR3 length: 15 residues.

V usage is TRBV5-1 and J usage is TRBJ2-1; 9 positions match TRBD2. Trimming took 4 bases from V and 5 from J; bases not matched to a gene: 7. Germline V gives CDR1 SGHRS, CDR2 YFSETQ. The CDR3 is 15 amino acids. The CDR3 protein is CASSRSGRKNNEQFF. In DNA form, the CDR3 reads TGCGCCAGCAGCCGAAGCGGGAGGAAGAACAATGAGCAGTTCTTC.

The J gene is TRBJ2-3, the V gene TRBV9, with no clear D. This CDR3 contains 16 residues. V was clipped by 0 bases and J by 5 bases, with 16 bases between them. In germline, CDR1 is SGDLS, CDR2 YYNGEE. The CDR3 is CASSVGLLRVGDTQYF. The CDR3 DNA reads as TGTGCCAGCAGCGTAGGCTTACTCCGGGTGGGAGATACGCAGTATTTT.

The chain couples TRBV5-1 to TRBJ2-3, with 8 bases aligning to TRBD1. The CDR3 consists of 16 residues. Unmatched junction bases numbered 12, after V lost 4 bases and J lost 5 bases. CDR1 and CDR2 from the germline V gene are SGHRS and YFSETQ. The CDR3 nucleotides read TGCGCCAGCAGCACCGGGACAGGCCCTATTCGAGATACGCAGTATTTT. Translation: CASSTGTGPIRDTQYF.

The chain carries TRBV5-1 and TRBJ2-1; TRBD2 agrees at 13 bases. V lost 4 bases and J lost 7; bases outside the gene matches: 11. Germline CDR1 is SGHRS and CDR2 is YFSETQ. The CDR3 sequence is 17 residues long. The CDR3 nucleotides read TGCGCCAGCAGCGTTCTAACCGGGACTAGCGGGACGAATGAGCAGTTCTTC. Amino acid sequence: CASSVLTGTSGTNEQFF.

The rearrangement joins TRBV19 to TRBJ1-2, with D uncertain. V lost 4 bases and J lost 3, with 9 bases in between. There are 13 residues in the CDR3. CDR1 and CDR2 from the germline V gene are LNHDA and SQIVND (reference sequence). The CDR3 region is CASSTGVYYGYTF. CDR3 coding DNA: TGTGCCAGTAGTACCGGGGTTTACTATGGCTACACCTTC.

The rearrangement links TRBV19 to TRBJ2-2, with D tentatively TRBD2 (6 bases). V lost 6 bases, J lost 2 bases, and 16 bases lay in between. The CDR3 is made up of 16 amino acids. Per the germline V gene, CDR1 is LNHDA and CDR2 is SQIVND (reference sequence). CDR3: CASRQGGTPNTGELFF. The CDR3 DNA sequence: TGTGCCAGTAGACAAGGAGGGACTCCAAACACCGGGGAGCTGTTTTTT.

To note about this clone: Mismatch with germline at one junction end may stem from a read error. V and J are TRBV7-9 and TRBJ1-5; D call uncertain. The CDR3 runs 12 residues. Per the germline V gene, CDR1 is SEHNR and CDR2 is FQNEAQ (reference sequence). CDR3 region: CASSFSAGPLNF. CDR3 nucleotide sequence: TGTGCCAGCAGCTTTTCCGCGGGCCCTCTGAATTTT.

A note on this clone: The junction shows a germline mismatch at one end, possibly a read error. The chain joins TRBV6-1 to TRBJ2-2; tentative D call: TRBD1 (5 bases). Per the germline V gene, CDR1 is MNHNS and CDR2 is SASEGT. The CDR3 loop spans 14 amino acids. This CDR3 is CASREVQGTGELFF. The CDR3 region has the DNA TGTGCCAGCAGGGAAGTTCAGGGAACCGGGGAGCTGTTTTTT.

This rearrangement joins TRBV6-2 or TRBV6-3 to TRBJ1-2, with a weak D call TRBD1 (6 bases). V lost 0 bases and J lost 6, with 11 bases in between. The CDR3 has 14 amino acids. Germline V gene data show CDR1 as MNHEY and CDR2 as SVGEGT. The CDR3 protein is CASSYSGGADGYTF. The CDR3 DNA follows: TGTGCCAGCAGTTACTCTGGGGGGGCTGATGGCTACACCTTC.

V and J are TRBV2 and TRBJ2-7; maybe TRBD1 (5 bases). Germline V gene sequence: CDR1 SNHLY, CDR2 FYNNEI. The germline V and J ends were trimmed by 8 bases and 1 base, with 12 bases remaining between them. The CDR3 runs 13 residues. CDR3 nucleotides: TGTGCCAGCGGTACAGGTTTATCCTACGAGCAGTACTTC. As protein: CASGTGLSYEQYF.

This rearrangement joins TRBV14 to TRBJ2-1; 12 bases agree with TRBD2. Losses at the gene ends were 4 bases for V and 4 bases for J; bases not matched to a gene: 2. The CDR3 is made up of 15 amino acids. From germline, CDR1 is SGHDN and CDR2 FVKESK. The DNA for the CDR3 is TGTGCCAGCAGCCCGACTAGCGGGGGATACAATGAGCAGTTCTTC. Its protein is CASSPTSGGYNEQFF.

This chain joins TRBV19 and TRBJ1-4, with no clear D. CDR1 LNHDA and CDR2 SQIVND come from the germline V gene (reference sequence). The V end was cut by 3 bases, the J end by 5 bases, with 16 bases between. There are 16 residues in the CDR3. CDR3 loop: CASSISLSGGNEKLFF. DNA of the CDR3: TGTGCCAGTAGTATCTCTTTGTCAGGTGGGAATGAAAAACTGTTTTTT.

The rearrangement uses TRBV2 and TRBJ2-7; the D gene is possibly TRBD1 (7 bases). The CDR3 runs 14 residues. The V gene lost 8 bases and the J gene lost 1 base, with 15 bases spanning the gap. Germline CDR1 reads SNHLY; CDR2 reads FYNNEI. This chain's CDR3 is CASDKAGGSYEQYF. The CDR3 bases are TGTGCCAGCGATAAGGCAGGGGGGTCCTACGAGCAGTACTTC.

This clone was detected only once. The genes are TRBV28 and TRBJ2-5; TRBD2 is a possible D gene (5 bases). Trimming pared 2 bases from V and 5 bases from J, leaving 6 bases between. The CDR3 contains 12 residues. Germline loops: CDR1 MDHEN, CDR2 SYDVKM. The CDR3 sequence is CASSLRGETQYF. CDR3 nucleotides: TGTGCCAGCAGTTTACGGGGTGAGACCCAGTACTTC.

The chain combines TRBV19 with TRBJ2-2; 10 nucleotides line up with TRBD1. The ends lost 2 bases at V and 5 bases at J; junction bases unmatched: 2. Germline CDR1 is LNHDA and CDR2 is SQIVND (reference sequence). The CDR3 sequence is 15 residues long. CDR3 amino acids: CASSIPGQGTGELFF. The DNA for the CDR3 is TGTGCCAGTAGTATACCGGGACAGGGGACCGGGGAGCTGTTTTTT.

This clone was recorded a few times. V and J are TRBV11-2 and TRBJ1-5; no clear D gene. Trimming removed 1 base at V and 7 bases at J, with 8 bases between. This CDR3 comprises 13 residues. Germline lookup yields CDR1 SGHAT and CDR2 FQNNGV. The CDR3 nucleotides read TGTGCCAGCAGCTTAGCTCCCGAGCAGCCCCAGCATTTT. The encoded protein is CASSLAPEQPQHF.

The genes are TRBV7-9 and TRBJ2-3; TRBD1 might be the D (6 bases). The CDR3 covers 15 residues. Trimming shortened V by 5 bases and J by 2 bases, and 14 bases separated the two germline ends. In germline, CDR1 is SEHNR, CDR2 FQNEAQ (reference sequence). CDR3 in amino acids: CASSQRTDYTDTQYF. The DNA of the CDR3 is TGTGCCAGCAGCCAAAGGACAGACTACACAGATACGCAGTATTTT.

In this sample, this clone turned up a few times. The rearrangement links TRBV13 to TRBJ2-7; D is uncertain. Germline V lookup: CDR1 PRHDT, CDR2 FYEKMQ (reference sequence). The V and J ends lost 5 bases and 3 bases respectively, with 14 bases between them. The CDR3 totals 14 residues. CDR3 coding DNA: TGTGCCAGCAGCGCCAGAGCCGACAACTACGAGCAGTACTTC. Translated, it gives CASSARADNYEQYF.

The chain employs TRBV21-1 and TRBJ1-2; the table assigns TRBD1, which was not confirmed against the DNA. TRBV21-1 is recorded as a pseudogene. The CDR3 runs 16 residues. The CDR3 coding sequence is TGTGCTTGGGGCAGGGAAAAGATTAGATCTAACTATGGCTACACCTTC. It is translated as CAWGREKIRSNYGYTF.

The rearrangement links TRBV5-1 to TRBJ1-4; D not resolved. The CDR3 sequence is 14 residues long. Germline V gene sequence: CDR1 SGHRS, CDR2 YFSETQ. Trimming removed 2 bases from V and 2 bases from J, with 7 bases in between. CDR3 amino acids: CASSFSGTNEKLFF. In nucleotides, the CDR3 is TGCGCCAGCAGCTTCTCCGGGACTAATGAAAAACTGTTTTTT.

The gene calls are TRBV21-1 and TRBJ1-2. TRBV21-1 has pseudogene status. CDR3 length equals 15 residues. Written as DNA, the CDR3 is TGTGCCAGCAGCACCGGAGGGGTGGATGTCTATGGCTACACCTTC. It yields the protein CASSTGGVDVYGYTF.

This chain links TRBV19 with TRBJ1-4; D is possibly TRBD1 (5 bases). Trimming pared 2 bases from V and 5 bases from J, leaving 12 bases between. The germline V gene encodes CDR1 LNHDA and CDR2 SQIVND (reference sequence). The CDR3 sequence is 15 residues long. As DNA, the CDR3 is TGTGCCAGTAGTATAAGGCGGGGCGCGAATGAAAAACTGTTTTTT. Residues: CASSIRRGANEKLFF.

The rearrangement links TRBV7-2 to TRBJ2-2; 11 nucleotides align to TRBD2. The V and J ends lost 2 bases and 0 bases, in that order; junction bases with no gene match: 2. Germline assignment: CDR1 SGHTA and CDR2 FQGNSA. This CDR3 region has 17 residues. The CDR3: CASSLWTSGPNTGELFF. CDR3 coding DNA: TGTGCCAGCAGCTTATGGACTAGCGGGCCGAACACCGGGGAGCTGTTTTTT.

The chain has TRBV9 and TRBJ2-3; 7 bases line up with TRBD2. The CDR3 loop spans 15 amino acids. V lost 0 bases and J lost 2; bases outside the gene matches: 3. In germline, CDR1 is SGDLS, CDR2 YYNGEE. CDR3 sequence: CASSVGAGVTDTQYF. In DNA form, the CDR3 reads TGTGCCAGCAGCGTAGGGGCGGGGGTCACAGATACGCAGTATTTT.

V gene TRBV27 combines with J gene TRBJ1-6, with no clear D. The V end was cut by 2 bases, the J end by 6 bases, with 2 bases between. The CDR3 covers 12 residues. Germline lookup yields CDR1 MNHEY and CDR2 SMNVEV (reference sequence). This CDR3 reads CASSLRNSPLHF. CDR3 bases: TGTGCCAGCAGTTTACGTAATTCACCCCTCCACTTT.

The CDR3 DNA sequence: TGCGCCAGCAGCTTGCACGGACAGGGCCACACTGAAGCTTTCTTT. Translating gives CASSLHGQGHTEAFF. The J gene is TRBJ1-1, the V gene TRBV5-1, with TRBD1 matching 8 bases. Trimming removed 1 base from V and 3 bases from J; junction bases left unmatched: 5. Germline assignment: CDR1 SGHRS and CDR2 YFSETQ. This CDR3 region has 15 residues.

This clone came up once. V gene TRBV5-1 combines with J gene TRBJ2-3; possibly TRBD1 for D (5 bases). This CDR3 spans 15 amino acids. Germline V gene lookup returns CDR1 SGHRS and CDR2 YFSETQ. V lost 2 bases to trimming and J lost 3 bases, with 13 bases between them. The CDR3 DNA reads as TGCGCCAGCAGCTTCGGGCCTAGGGGTACAGATACGCAGTATTTT. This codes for CASSFGPRGTDTQYF.

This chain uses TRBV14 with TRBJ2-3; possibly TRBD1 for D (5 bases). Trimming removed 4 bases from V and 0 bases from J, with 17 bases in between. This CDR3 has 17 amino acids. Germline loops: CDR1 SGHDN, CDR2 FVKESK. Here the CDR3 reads CASSPLDSGLSTDTQYF. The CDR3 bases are TGTGCCAGCAGCCCCCTAGACAGTGGATTAAGCACAGATACGCAGTATTTT.

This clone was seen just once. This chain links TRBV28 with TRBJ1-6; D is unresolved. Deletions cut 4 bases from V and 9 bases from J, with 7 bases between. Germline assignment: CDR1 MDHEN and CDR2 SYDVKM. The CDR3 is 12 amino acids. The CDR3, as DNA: TGTGCCAGCAGTTCCTCAGGTTCACCCCTCCACTTT. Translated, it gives CASSSSGSPLHF.

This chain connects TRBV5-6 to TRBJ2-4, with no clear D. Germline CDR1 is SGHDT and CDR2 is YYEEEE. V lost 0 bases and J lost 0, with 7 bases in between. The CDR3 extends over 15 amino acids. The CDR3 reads CASSLATGAKNIQYF. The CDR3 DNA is TGTGCCAGCAGCTTGGCTACGGGAGCCAAAAACATTCAGTACTTC.